This entry describes one T cell receptor beta chain. The antigen is not known. The sample is drawn from a study of T cell repertoires and Cas9 in healthy adults. Study-level background: SpCas9-reactive CD4 and CD8 T cells were characterized for potency, cytotoxicity and lineage.

This table comes from immunoSEQ multiplex PCR, and its TCRdb copy is limited to in-frame clones, with some not included. The sample records 20,000 to 25,000 clones, roughly 90% being singletons. General observations from the study: SpCas9-reactive regulatory T cells reportedly mitigated SpCas9-reactive effector T cells in vitro.

The CDR3 is 19 amino acids. The sample was CD4+ effector T cells (CD127+, CD25-, CD137-, CD154-) from PBMCs; culture status not recorded. This receptor was taken from a human donor in good health. This rearrangement joins TRBV12-2 to TRBJ2-5; TRBD2, as called in the table, went unchecked against the DNA. TRBV12-2 is labeled a pseudogene. The DNA for the CDR3 is TGTGCAAGTCGCTTAGCGCCGGGAACTAGCGGGGGGTACGTAGAGACCCAGTACTTC. It encodes CASRLAPGTSGGYVETQYF.